A single sample gave rise to the 32 T cell receptor beta chains below, sequenced in a study of cytomegalovirus exposure and HLA in healthy donors (dated by TCRdb to 2016 to 2017). Receptors were amplified or captured by the immunoSEQ multiplex PCR assay. The immuneACCESS repertoire file appears here via TCRdb, limited to in-frame rearrangements. These files lack a portion of the clones; in checked studies, under half of the deficit traces to unresolved V genes, and the cause of the others is not known. Across this sample there are 200,000 to 250,000 clones, with roughly 84% seen only once. In total, the top ten clones hold 12% of the sample. The material sequenced was PBMCs. The receptors shown here come from a young man in good health and CMV-seropositive.

In the case of this clone: The same CDR3 is also encoded by other DNA sequences in this sample. The V call is TRBV27, the J call TRBJ1-4; D ambiguous. The V end lost 2 bases, the J end lost 3 bases, and 1 base lay between the germline ends. The CDR3 extends over 12 amino acids. CDR1 MNHEY and CDR2 SMNVEV come from the germline V gene (reference sequence). CDR3 nucleotide sequence: TGTGCCAGCAGTTTACCTAATGAAAAACTGTTTTTT. It is translated as CASSLPNEKLFF.

The gene calls are TRBV11-2 and TRBJ2-7; perhaps TRBD2 as D (5 bases). This CDR3 has 16 residues. V lost 4 bases, J lost 7 bases, and 23 bases lay in between. The germline V gene has CDR1 SGHAT and CDR2 FQNNGV. CDR3 loop: CASSSLSGIELGEQYF. The CDR3 bases are TGTGCCAGCAGCTCCTTATCGGGGATAGAGTTGGGGGAGCAGTACTTC.

V and J are TRBV2 and TRBJ2-7; D unclear. The germline V gene encodes CDR1 SNHLY and CDR2 FYNNEI. V lost 4 bases, J lost 5 bases, and 9 bases lay in between. CDR3 length: 12 residues. CDR3 in amino acids: CASSAGANEQYF. The CDR3 DNA follows: TGTGCCAGCAGTGCCGGTGCTAACGAGCAGTACTTC.

This chain uses TRBV6-1 with TRBJ2-1, with 12 bases lining up with TRBD2. Unmatched junction bases numbered 7, after V lost 4 bases and J lost 6 bases. This CDR3 region has 16 residues. Germline V lookup: CDR1 MNHNS, CDR2 SASEGT. The DNA of the CDR3 is TGTGCCAGCAGTGCCCGACTAGCGGGAGTGAGCAATGAGCAGTTCTTC. Its translation: CASSARLAGVSNEQFF.

This clone was seen only once. The chain has TRBV7-9 and TRBJ2-3; no firm D call. This CDR3 has 15 amino acids. Per germline, CDR1 SEHNR and CDR2 FQNEAQ (reference sequence). V was cut by 4 bases and J by 1 base, with 12 bases left in between. CDR3 residues: CASSSLFPGTDTQYF. The CDR3 nucleotides read TGTGCCAGCAGCTCCCTTTTTCCAGGCACAGATACGCAGTATTTT.

The chain couples TRBV29-1 to TRBJ1-1; no clear D gene. Germline V lookup: CDR1 SQVTM, CDR2 ANQGSEA. Trimming took off 6 bases at V and 4 bases at J, with 18 bases between the two ends. There are 14 residues in the CDR3. The CDR3 coding sequence is TGCAGCGTCGCGGTAAGAGGTGCTCTCACTGAAGCTTTCTTT. Its translation is CSVAVRGALTEAFF.

The J gene is TRBJ1-2, the V gene TRBV29-1, with a tentative D call TRBD1 (5 bases). The V and J ends lost 7 bases and 2 bases respectively, with 14 bases between them. Germline-derived CDR1 and CDR2 are SQVTM and ANQGSEA. The CDR3 is 13 residues long. CDR3 in DNA: TGCAGCGCGTCGGGACGGAAAAACTATGGCTACACCTTC. Its protein is CSASGRKNYGYTF.

V gene TRBV4-1 combines with J gene TRBJ1-3; D gene unclear. V lost 1 base and J lost 8, with 9 bases in between. The CDR3 has 13 amino acids. Germline V gene data show CDR1 as MGHRA and CDR2 as YSYEKL. CDR3 nucleotides: TGCGCCAGCAGCCAAGTCCAGCGAGACACCATATATTTT. This gives the protein CASSQVQRDTIYF.

This clone was seen a single time. The chain is built from TRBV28 and TRBJ2-4, with D perhaps given as TRBD1 or TRBD2 (6 bases each). The CDR3 contains 15 residues. V was shortened by 5 bases and J by 1 base, with 12 bases between the two germline ends. The germline V gene encodes CDR1 MDHEN and CDR2 SYDVKM. The CDR3 reads CASSGGRSAKNIQYF. Here the CDR3 DNA reads TGTGCCAGCAGTGGGGGGCGTTCGGCCAAAAACATTCAGTACTTC.

The chain employs TRBV5-4 and TRBJ1-2; 7 positions agree with TRBD1. The CDR3 extends over 13 amino acids. Germline loops: CDR1 SGHNT, CDR2 YYREEE (reference sequence). Trimming took 5 bases from V and 7 from J; bases not matched to a gene: 8. CDR3 in amino acids: CASRYDRDSGYTF. The CDR3 DNA reads TGTGCCAGCAGATATGACAGGGACTCTGGCTACACCTTC. Supplemented by reference TRBV5-4 and TRBJ1-2, the full variable domain reads ETGVTQSPTHLIKTRGQQVTLRCSSQSGHNTVSWYQQALGQGPQFIFQYYREEENGRGNFPPRFSGLQFPNYSSELNVNALELDDSALYLCASRYDRDSGYTFGSGTRLTVV.

The chain uses TRBV25-1 and TRBJ1-1; D may be TRBD1 (6 bases). Trimming pared 2 bases from V and 1 base from J, leaving 8 bases between. The CDR3 runs to 14 residues. Germline-derived CDR1 and CDR2 are MGHDK and SYGVNS. The CDR3 sequence is CASSEDRWNTEAFF. In DNA, the CDR3 is TGTGCCAGCAGTGAAGACAGGTGGAACACTGAAGCTTTCTTT.

The gene calls are TRBV6-5 and TRBJ1-2; the D is unclear. The V end lost 6 bases, the J end lost 4 bases, and 18 bases lay between the germline ends. This CDR3 contains 15 residues. Germline lookup yields CDR1 MNHEY and CDR2 SVGAGI. CDR3 coding DNA: TGTGCCAGCAGCAATCCCCTAGGAGGCCTCTATGGCTACACCTTC. It is translated as CASSNPLGGLYGYTF.

The genes are TRBV25-1 and TRBJ2-5, with 10 bases aligning to TRBD1. The CDR3 spans 14 residues. Germline CDR1 and CDR2: MGHDK and SYGVNS. The J segment lost 4 bases and the V segment lost 7 bases, leaving 6 bases of the junction unmatched. CDR3 amino acids: CASTDRTGGETQYF. The CDR3 region has the DNA TGTGCCAGCACTGACCGGACAGGGGGAGAGACCCAGTACTTC.

The CDR3 nucleotides read TGTGCCAGCAGCACGGCGGTACAGGGGGTTTACGAGCAGTACTTC. Protein product: CASSTAVQGVYEQYF. This chain uses TRBV7-6 with TRBJ2-7; TRBD1 aligns across 8 bases. The CDR3 spans 15 residues. CDR1 SGHVS and CDR2 FNYEAQ come from the germline V gene. V was pared by 5 bases and J by 4 bases, with 10 bases of the junction left unmatched.

The CDR3 is CASSADRSYEQYF. Written as DNA, the CDR3 is TGTGCCAGCAGCGCCGACAGAAGCTACGAGCAGTACTTC. The chain carries TRBV5-4 and TRBJ2-7; a possible D gene is TRBD1 (5 bases). The CDR3 loop spans 13 amino acids. The germline V gene encodes CDR1 SGHNT and CDR2 YYREEE (reference sequence). Trimming cost V 4 bases and J 3 bases, with 11 bases left between them. Variable domain in full (rest from reference TRBV5-4 and TRBJ2-7): ETGVTQSPTHLIKTRGQQVTLRCSSQSGHNTVSWYQQALGQGPQFIFQYYREEENGRGNFPPRFSGLQFPNYSSELNVNALELDDSALYLCASSADRSYEQYFGPGTRLTVT.

The chain has TRBV7-6 and TRBJ2-3; D is undetermined. Germline values: CDR1 SGHVS, CDR2 FNYEAQ. The CDR3 is 16 amino acids. The V end was cut by 5 bases, the J end by 0 bases, with 15 bases between. CDR3 nucleotide sequence: TGTGCCAGCAGCACTCGCTCCCCGCTAAGCACAGATACGCAGTATTTT. It is translated as CASSTRSPLSTDTQYF.

The CDR3 reads CASTKDIGQPQHF. CDR3 sequence (DNA): TGTGCCAGCACCAAGGATATAGGCCAGCCCCAGCATTTT. This chain uses TRBV6-1 with TRBJ1-5, with no clear D. The V end lost 7 bases, the J end lost 7 bases, and 14 bases lay between the germline ends. The CDR3 has 13 amino acids. The germline V gene encodes CDR1 MNHNS and CDR2 SASEGT.

The chain couples TRBV5-6 to TRBJ2-5; no definite D call. The CDR3 contains 14 residues. The V end was cut by 0 bases, the J end by 2 bases, with 8 bases between. CDR1 and CDR2 from the germline V gene are SGHDT and YYEEEE. The CDR3 bases are TGTGCCAGCAGCTTGGTGTCGACTCAAGAGACCCAGTACTTC. Translating gives CASSLVSTQETQYF.

This sequence joins TRBV30 and TRBJ1-2; TRBD1 might be the D (5 bases). The CDR3 is 17 residues long. From germline, CDR1 is GTSNPN and CDR2 SVGIG (reference sequence). V lost 4 bases and J 2 bases, leaving 23 bases between the germline ends. In DNA, the CDR3 is TGTGCCTGGATCCGGATACCTCGGACACGGACGAACTATGGCTACACCTTC. Protein: CAWIRIPRTRTNYGYTF.

The rearrangement joins TRBV23-1 to TRBJ2-1; 13 bases are shared with TRBD2. TRBV23-1 is an ORF, and what it does is uncertain. The V gene end was trimmed by 1 base and the J gene end by 9 bases; junction bases not matched to a gene: 9. This CDR3 contains 17 residues. The CDR3 is CASSQFSRTSGRREQFF. The CDR3 nucleotides read TGCGCCAGCAGTCAATTCTCTCGGACTAGCGGGAGACGTGAGCAGTTCTTC.

The chain carries TRBV5-4 and TRBJ2-7; D possibly corresponds to TRBD2 (5 bases). Trimming cost V 0 bases and J 7 bases, with 11 bases left between them. The CDR3 extends over 13 amino acids. The germline gives CDR1 SGHNT, CDR2 YYREEE (reference sequence). CDR3 in amino acids: CASSLDGSGEQYF. The DNA for the CDR3 is TGTGCCAGCAGCTTGGATGGGTCGGGGGAGCAGTACTTC.

The rearrangement links TRBV6-5 to TRBJ1-2, with 9 bases lining up with TRBD1. V lost 6 bases and J lost 3; bases outside the gene matches: 5. Germline V gene lookup returns CDR1 MNHEY and CDR2 SVGAGI. The CDR3 loop spans 14 amino acids. The chain's CDR3 is CASSPRQGDYGYTF. The CDR3 coding sequence is TGTGCCAGCAGCCCAAGACAGGGGGACTATGGCTACACCTTC.

The chain joins TRBV7-6 to TRBJ2-5, with 8 bases aligning to TRBD1. Germline-derived CDR1 and CDR2 are SGHVS and FNYEAQ. The V segment lost 6 bases and the J segment 5 bases; nucleotides outside the gene matches: 8. The CDR3 consists of 14 residues. CDR3 sequence (DNA): TGTGCCAGCAGAAGACAGGGGAAGGGGGAGACCCAGTACTTC. Its translation is CASRRQGKGETQYF.

The chain carries TRBV14 and TRBJ1-1; a possible D gene is TRBD1 (5 bases). The CDR3 loop spans 14 amino acids. Between the trimmed V and J ends, which lost 2 bases and 6 bases, there was a span of 13 bases. The germline CDR1 and CDR2 sequences are SGHDN and FVKESK. The CDR3 sequence is CASSQLQGRAEAFF. CDR3 bases: TGTGCCAGCAGCCAATTGCAGGGAAGGGCTGAAGCTTTCTTT.

The V and J genes are TRBV6-5 and TRBJ1-2; D is possibly TRBD1 (5 bases). Trimming shortened V by 5 bases and J by 0 bases, and 13 bases separated the two germline ends. This CDR3 region has 15 residues. Germline CDR1 is MNHEY and CDR2 is SVGAGI. The CDR3 loop reads CASSGRVLTNYGYTF. CDR3 nucleotides: TGTGCCAGCAGTGGCAGGGTTCTAACTAACTATGGCTACACCTTC.

V and J are TRBV30 and TRBJ1-2; D not certain. The ends were cut back, 5 bases at V and 4 bases at J, with 17 bases in the middle. CDR3 length equals 14 residues. Looked up from germline, CDR1 is GTSNPN and CDR2 is SVGIG (reference sequence). CDR3 DNA: TGTGCCTGGGGCGAGACGATGAGAAGCTATGGCTACACCTTC. The encoded protein is CAWGETMRSYGYTF.

The chain combines TRBV5-1 with TRBJ2-5, with 10 bases identical to TRBD2. Germline CDR1 is SGHRS and CDR2 is YFSETQ. J gave up 6 bases and V 6 bases, and 11 bases lay outside the gene matches. This CDR3 has 15 amino acids. The CDR3 DNA follows: TGCGCCAGCACCTTCATAGCGGGAGGAGGACAGACCCAGTACTTC. It translates to CASTFIAGGGQTQYF. Full variable domain (outside the CDR3, taken from reference TRBV5-1 and TRBJ2-5): KAGVTQTPRYLIKTRGQQVTLSCSPISGHRSVSWYQQTPGQGLQFLFEYFSETQRNKGNFPGRFSGRQFSNSRSEMNVSTLELGDSALYLCASTFIAGGGQTQYFGPGTRLLVL.

The chain combines TRBV19 with TRBJ2-1; D is unresolved. The CDR3 consists of 12 residues. Between the trimmed V and J ends, which lost 1 base and 7 bases, there was a span of 5 bases. Germline CDR1 and CDR2: LNHDA and SQIVND (reference sequence). The CDR3 reads CASSIAGNEQFF. The CDR3 coding sequence is TGTGCCAGTAGTATAGCTGGGAATGAGCAGTTCTTC. The whole variable domain, filled in from reference TRBV19 and TRBJ2-1, reads DGGITQSPKYLFRKEGQNVTLSCEQNLNHDAMYWYRQDPGQGLRLIYYSQIVNDFQKGDIAEGYSVSREKKESFPLTVTSAQKNPTAFYLCASSIAGNEQFFGPGTRLTVL.

The gene calls are TRBV6-5 and TRBJ2-3; 12 bases are a match to TRBD2. The CDR3 is made up of 16 amino acids. J was trimmed by 6 bases and V by 2 bases; bases with no gene match: 6. In germline, CDR1 is MNHEY, CDR2 SVGAGI. The CDR3 bases are TGTGCCAGCAGTTACACCCTCACTAGCGGGAGGGATACGCAGTATTTT. Translating gives CASSYTLTSGRDTQYF.

V is TRBV5-1 and J is TRBJ1-3, with 11 bases matching TRBD1. This CDR3 contains 15 residues. J gave up 4 bases and V 4 bases, and 4 bases lay outside the gene matches. CDR1 is SGHRS and CDR2 is YFSETQ in the germline V gene. DNA of the CDR3: TGCGCCAGCAGCCCAGGGACAGGGGGAGGAAACACCATATATTTT. The encoded protein is CASSPGTGGGNTIYF.

V usage is TRBV5-4 and J usage is TRBJ2-5; possibly TRBD1 for D (5 bases). The length of the CDR3 is 15 residues. The germline V gene encodes CDR1 SGHNT and CDR2 YYREEE (reference sequence). V shed 2 bases and J shed 1 base, with 12 bases lying between them. The CDR3 DNA reads as TGTGCCAGCAGCTTCGGCCAGGGTTCCCAAGAGACCCAGTACTTC. Protein product: CASSFGQGSQETQYF. Full variable domain (rest looked up from reference TRBV5-4 and TRBJ2-5): ETGVTQSPTHLIKTRGQQVTLRCSSQSGHNTVSWYQQALGQGPQFIFQYYREEENGRGNFPPRFSGLQFPNYSSELNVNALELDDSALYLCASSFGQGSQETQYFGPGTRLLVL.

The CDR3 nucleotides read TGTGCCAGCTCACCACAGCCAGCGGGAGGCCATGAGCAGTTCTTC. This encodes CASSPQPAGGHEQFF. The V call is TRBV18, the J call TRBJ2-1; 9 bases are shared with TRBD2. There are 15 residues in the CDR3. Per the germline V gene, CDR1 is KGHSH and CDR2 is LQKENI. The J segment lost 8 bases and the V segment lost 1 base, leaving 6 bases of the junction unmatched.